This T cell receptor beta chain stems from a study of T cells after yellow fever vaccination. The trim removed 4 bases at V and 2 bases at J, leaving 3 bases unmatched. The germline gives CDR1 SGHRS, CDR2 YFSETQ. This CDR3 is 13 amino acids long. TCRdb itself ran the 5' RACE reads through MiXCR, one entry per CDR3 protein. The data contain around 550,000 distinct CDR3 sequences, roughly 21% of them singletons. V is TRBV5-1 and J is TRBJ2-7, with TRBD1 matching over 7 bases. The clonotype comes from a young man who received the YFV17D yellow fever vaccine. The sample was PBMCs, taken 15 days after the yellow fever booster vaccination. DNA for the CDR3: TGCGCCAGCAGCCGGGACAGCACCTACGAGCAGTACTTC. Translated: CASSRDSTYEQYF.